A selection of T cell receptor beta chains follows, all from one sample in a study of low-dose radiotherapy and immunotherapy resistance in tumors. Via MiXCR, TCRdb re-called the reads, giving one row per CDR3 protein. The data hold about 35,000 distinct CDR3 sequences, with less than 25% observed a single time. Source: PBMCs, taken after low-dose radiotherapy plus immunotherapy. Receptor source: a female donor with ovarian cancer. The CDR3 runs from the conserved cysteine through the conserved F or W. The D gene is left open where the match is weak. Some rows mark clone size as missing; the rest say once, few, many or name a class of expanded clone.

CDR3 length	V gene	J gene	D gene	clone size	CDR3 DNA	CDR3 protein
12	TRBV6-6	TRBJ1-3	NA	many	TGTGCCAGCAGTTTCGTCCGGCAGGCCATATATTTT	CASSFVRQAIYF
14	TRBV6-2/TRBV6-3	TRBJ2-3	NA	many	TGTGCCAGCAGTCAGCCGGGACGCCGAGATACGCAGTATTTT	CASSQPGRRDTQYF
15	TRBV6-2/TRBV6-3	TRBJ1-1	NA	many	TGTGCCAGCATTAACAACCGAGTCATGAACACTGAAGCTTTCTTT	CASINNRVMNTEAFF
16	TRBV5-4	TRBJ2-2	TRBD2	NA	TGTGCCAGCAGCACGACTAGCGGGACCGTTCCCGGGGAGCTGTTTTTT	CASSTTSGTVPGELFF
15	TRBV25-1	TRBJ2-1	NA	many	TGTGCCAGCATGCCGAGGAGGACAGCCTACAATGAGCAGTTCTTC	CASMPRRTAYNEQFF
13	TRBV4-3	TRBJ2-1	TRBD2	NA	TGCGCCAGCAGCGAGACTAGCGGGTATGAGCAGTTCTTC	CASSETSGYEQFF
13	TRBV19	TRBJ1-1	NA	many	TGTGCCAGTAGTATAGATCGGTACACTGAAGCTTTCTTT	CASSIDRYTEAFF
14	TRBV20-1	TRBJ1-5	NA	NA	TGCAGCGTTGCCAATGGGGCAGGGAGTCAGCCCCAGCATTTT	CSVANGAGSQPQHF
12	TRBV2	TRBJ2-1	NA	NA	NA	CASKTVGQGAFF
16	TRBV12-5	TRBJ2-2	TRBD2	NA	TGTGCTAGTGGTTTGGGAGCGGGAACGAACACCGGGGAGCTGTTTTTT	CASGLGAGTNTGELFF
16	TRBV7-9	TRBJ2-2	TRBD1	many	TGTGCCAGCAGCTTCAGACAGGGGGGATTCACCGGGGAGCTGTTTTTT	CASSFRQGGFTGELFF
14	TRBV5-1	TRBJ2-7	TRBD2	many	TGCGCCAGCAGCTTGGATGCGGGGGTAGGCGAGCAGTACTTC	CASSLDAGVGEQYF
14	TRBV15	TRBJ2-2	NA	few	TGTGCCACCTCACGCCAGGGTGTGACCGGGGAGCTGTTTTTT	CATSRQGVTGELFF
15	TRBV5-5	TRBJ2-1	NA	NA	TGTGCCAGCAGGAGGGACTCCAGCTCCTACAATGAGCAGTTCTTC	CASRRDSSSYNEQFF
14	TRBV20-1	TRBJ2-3	NA	NA	TGCAGTGCTGCGGTAAGCGGGAGCACAGATACGCAGTATTTT	CSAAVSGSTDTQYF
14	TRBV14	TRBJ2-1	NA	few	TGTGCCAGCAGCCAGCAGGCGTCCGGGACTGAGCAGTTCTTC	CASSQQASGTEQFF
14	TRBV2	TRBJ1-1	NA	NA	TGTGCCAGCACGCCCAGTACCATAGGCACTGAAGCTTTCTTT	CASTPSTIGTEAFF
14	TRBV5-1	TRBJ2-5	NA	many	TGCGCCAGCAGCCGGGACTGGAAGGGAGAGACCCAGTACTTC	CASSRDWKGETQYF
18	TRBV20-1	TRBJ2-3	TRBD2	many	TGCAGTGCTAGAGATCCGAGGGAGACTAGCGGAAGCACAGATACGCAGTATTTT	CSARDPRETSGSTDTQYF
15	TRBV3-1	TRBJ2-1	TRBD1	many	TGTGCCAGCAGCCTCCAGGACAGGGTCGGTGGTGAGCAGTTCTTC	CASSLQDRVGGEQFF
10	TRBV29-1	TRBJ2-1	NA	many	TGCAGCGTAGATCTAGGAGGGCGGTTCTTC	CSVDLGGRFF
15	TRBV4-1	TRBJ1-1	NA	NA	TGCGCCAGCAGCCTCTCCCAGGGACTGGGCACTGAAGCTTTCTTT	CASSLSQGLGTEAFF
16	TRBV5-4	TRBJ2-5	NA	many	TGTGCCAGCAGCCGGGAGCTAGTCAGGGAGACAGAGACCCAGTACTTC	CASSRELVRETETQYF
14	TRBV2	TRBJ2-2	TRBD1	NA	TGTGCCAGCAATTTACAGGGGGCGAACGGGGAGCTGTTTTTT	CASNLQGANGELFF
13	TRBV5-1	TRBJ2-3	NA	many	TGCGCCAGCAGCTTGGCCGGCAGGTCAACGCAGTATTTT	CASSLAGRSTQYF
14	TRBV29-1	TRBJ2-3	TRBD1	many	TGCAGCGTTGCGGACAGGGGGCCCTCCGATACGCAGTATTTT	CSVADRGPSDTQYF
14	TRBV2	TRBJ2-4	NA	many	TGTGCCAGCAGCCATGAGGGGGAGAAAAACATTCAGTACTTC	CASSHEGEKNIQYF
14	TRBV3-1	TRBJ2-2	NA	NA	TGTGCCAGCAGCCAAGAATTTGTCACCGGGGAGCTGTTTTTT	CASSQEFVTGELFF
18	TRBV6-8	TRBJ2-1	TRBD2	NA	TGTGCCAGCAGACCGGGACTAGCGGGAGAGAGCCCCGCCAATGAGCAGTTCTTC	CASRPGLAGESPANEQFF
14	TRBV5-1	TRBJ1-4	NA	NA	TGCGCCAGCAGCTTCCACGGATCTAATGAAAAACTGTTTTTT	CASSFHGSNEKLFF
14	TRBV11-2	TRBJ2-7	NA	many	TGTGCCAGCAGTGAGACAGCGAGTACGAGTCTCGCATCGTTC	CASSETASTSLASF
13	TRBV28	TRBJ1-5	NA	few	TGTGCCAGCAAAGGGGGAAGCAATCAGCCCCAGCATTTT	CASKGGSNQPQHF
14	TRBV20-1	TRBJ2-7	TRBD2	many	TGCAGCGTAAGGTCTAGCGGGAGCCAAGGAGAGCAGTACTTC	CSVRSSGSQGEQYF
17	TRBV19	TRBJ2-3	TRBD2	many	TGTGCCAGTAGTATCTCGCCAGCGGGGCCAGGCACAGATACGCAGTATTTT	CASSISPAGPGTDTQYF
13	TRBV30	TRBJ2-3	TRBD2	NA	TGTGCCTGGAGTAGCGGGGGTTTGGATACGCAGTATTTT	CAWSSGGLDTQYF
15	TRBV27	TRBJ2-1	TRBD1	many	TGTGCCAGCAGTGCGACGGGACAGTCCTACAATGAGCAGTTCTTC	CASSATGQSYNEQFF
13	TRBV9	TRBJ1-2	TRBD1	many	TGTGCCAGTGCTCGGGGACAGGACTATGGCTACACCTTC	CASARGQDYGYTF
14	TRBV10-3	TRBJ2-7	NA	medium-sized	TGTGCCATCAGTGAGCCCGGGTTGCACTACGAGCAGTACTTC	CAISEPGLHYEQYF
19	TRBV29-1	TRBJ2-2	NA	few	NA	CSVEGLTGEKTNTGELFFF
12	TRBV7-6	TRBJ2-7	NA	many	TGTGCCAGCAGCTTATTTAACTACGAGCAGTACTTC	CASSLFNYEQYF
16	TRBV12-3/TRBV12-4	TRBJ2-1	TRBD1	many	TGTGCCAGCAGTTCGCCGACAGGGAGCTCCTACAATGAGCAGTTCTTC	CASSSPTGSSYNEQFF
15	TRBV6-2/TRBV6-3	TRBJ1-5	NA	NA	TGTGCCAGCAGTTACGGGACACTTAGCAATCAGCCCCAGCATTTT	CASSYGTLSNQPQHF
15	TRBV5-1	TRBJ2-1	TRBD2	many	TGCGCCAGCAGCTTAGGAGGACTAGCGAGCAATGAGCAGTTCTTC	CASSLGGLASNEQFF
14	TRBV20-1	TRBJ1-2	NA	many	TGCAGTGCTAGTGGGGCAGGGAATAACTATGGCTACACCTTC	CSASGAGNNYGYTF
13	TRBV29-1	TRBJ2-4	NA	many	TGCAGCGGAAGAGACAGAGCCAAAAACATTCAGTACTTC	CSGRDRAKNIQYF